One T cell receptor (beta chain) is described in this entry. As yet, its antigen is unknown. The data stem from a study of OX40 agonist ivuxolimab in advanced cancers. Study in general: Those enrolled were roughly 85% male, with a mean age of about 66 years and ages from about 20 to 85. Therapy given before enrollment (anti-PD-1, anti-PD-L1 or anti-CTLA-4) was allowed, and 40% to 45% had some. Points from the study as a whole: There was clonal expansion of CD4+ and CD8+ blood T cells by week 6 at 0.1 to 3.0 mg/kg.

Only in-frame clones appear in the TCRdb table, and some are missing; sequencing was by immunoSEQ multiplex PCR. The sample lists tens of thousands of clones, around 92% occurring once. The germline V and J ends were trimmed by 4 bases and 2 bases, with 11 bases remaining between them. The germline V gene encodes CDR1 MDHEN and CDR2 SYDVKM. The CDR3 runs 15 residues. Any history of autoimmune disease or systemic immunosuppression disqualified patients. The sequence came from an adult with an advanced solid tumor such as melanoma, head and neck, liver or kidney cancer. The V call is TRBV28, the J call TRBJ1-4; a possible D gene is TRBD1 (5 bases). The sample consisted of CD4+ or CD8+ T cells sorted from blood, taken in a trial of the OX40 agonist ivuxolimab. The CDR3 nucleotides are TGTGCCAGCAGTTGGGGGGGGTCGACTAATGAAAAACTGTTTTTT. Protein sequence: CASSWGGSTNEKLFF.